This TCR beta chain was recorded in a study of cytomegalovirus exposure and HLA in healthy donors. General study results and limits: Specific recognition of CMV antigens was confirmed in vitro for a few chains (all CMV-associated).

Primers for the PCR totalled 60 Vbeta and 13 Jbeta. Here immunoSEQ multiplex PCR was the method, and the copy in TCRdb shows in-frame clones only, minus some. The table has under 200,000 clones, approximately 81% seen once. Notes on this clone: Its antigen is still unknown.

The receptor comes from a male donor in good health and CMV-seronegative. Sequencing used PBMCs.

In nucleotides, the CDR3 is TGTGCCAGCAGCTTTCGGGGTAGTAATTCACCCCTCCACTTT. Its translation: CASSFRGSNSPLHF. The gene calls are TRBV5-6 and TRBJ1-6; D is ambiguous. CDR3 length: 14 amino acids. Trimming cost V 2 bases and J 6 bases, with 9 bases left between them. Germline assignment: CDR1 SGHDT and CDR2 YYEEEE.